This T cell receptor (beta chain) emerged from a study of T-cell reconstitution after alpha-beta-depleted transplantation in children. Per the germline V gene, CDR1 is SGHAT and CDR2 is FQNNGV. The V segment lost 5 bases and the J segment 0 bases; nucleotides outside the gene matches: 16. The CDR3 is 19 amino acids. A library of TCRbeta sequences, prepared with unique molecular identifiers, was generated. In TCRdb, the PCR reads were re-called with MiXCR into one record per CDR3 protein. The data contain 400,000 to 450,000 distinct CDR3 sequences, 43% of them singletons. The chain employs TRBV11-2 and TRBJ1-3; 7 nucleotides line up with TRBD1. Here the sequenced sample was PBMCs, taken before TCRalphabeta/CD19-depleted stem cell transplant. This receptor was taken from a girl aged 2 to 9 with aplastic anemia, due to receive a stem cell transplant. CDR3 region: CASSLYSGQLAGSGNTIYF. CDR3 nucleotide sequence: TGTGCCAGCAGCCTATATTCGGGACAGTTAGCGGGCTCTGGAAACACCATATATTTT.